This TCR beta chain was documented in a study of T cell clonotyping in hematopoietic cell transplantation. Study-level results: CD4 and CD8 repertoire contributions could not be separated without sorting. Few recipient clonotypes overlapped donors; over 95% were de novo at given depth.

Recipients were bled about 28 days pretransplant and at posttransplant days 30, 100, 180. The CDR3 has 14 amino acids. V lost 4 bases to trimming and J lost 3 bases, with 12 bases between them. Germline V lookup: CDR1 LNHDA, CDR2 SQIVND (reference sequence). The sample holds one count of this clone. What it binds is unknown. Here immunoSEQ multiplex PCR was the method, and the copy in TCRdb shows in-frame clones only, minus some. The data contain approximately 8,700 clones, 95% to 97% of them singletons. The material sequenced was peripheral blood mononuclear cells, taken 100 days after allogeneic stem cell transplant. This sequence was found in a male patient between 60 and 69 years old who had an allogeneic stem cell transplant from a related donor, so the T cells may come from the graft donor. Some clones in this sample may be carry-over from other donors' samples. V is TRBV19 and J is TRBJ1-1; TRBD1 is a possible D gene (6 bases). CDR3 region: CASSSGGWDTEAFF. The CDR3 DNA reads TGTGCCAGTAGTAGCGGGGGCTGGGACACTGAAGCTTTCTTT.